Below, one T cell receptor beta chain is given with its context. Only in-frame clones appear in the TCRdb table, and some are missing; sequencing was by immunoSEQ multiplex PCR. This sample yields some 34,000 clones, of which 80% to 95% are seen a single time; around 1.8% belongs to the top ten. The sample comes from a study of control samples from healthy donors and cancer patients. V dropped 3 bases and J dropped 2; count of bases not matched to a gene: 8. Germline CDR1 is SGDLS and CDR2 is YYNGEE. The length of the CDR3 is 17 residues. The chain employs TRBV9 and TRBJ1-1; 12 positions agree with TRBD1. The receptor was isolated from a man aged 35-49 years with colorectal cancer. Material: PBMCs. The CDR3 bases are TGTGCCAGCAGCGCACGTCCCGGGACAGGGGGCAACACTGAAGCTTTCTTT. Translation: CASSARPGTGGNTEAFF. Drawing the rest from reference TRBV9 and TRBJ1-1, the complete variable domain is DSGVTQTPKHLITATGQRVTLRCSPRSGDLSVYWYQQSLDQGLQFLIQYYNGEERAKGNILERFSAQQFPDLHSELNLSSLELGDSALYFCASSARPGTGGNTEAFFGQGTRLTVV.